This paragraph reports one T cell receptor beta chain. Antigen: not known. The sample belongs to a study of T cell responses to AZD1222 COVID-19 vaccine. Method: immunoSEQ multiplex PCR; TCRdb's copy keeps in-frame clones and lacks some. Among tens of thousands of clones listed, roughly 87% were seen once. J was trimmed by 4 bases and V by 5 bases; bases with no gene match: 10. Germline CDR1 is SGHVS and CDR2 is FNYEAQ. The CDR3 is 16 amino acids. Study-wide results and limits: Without day 14 samples, only post-peak T cell repertoires were studied. Most donors were white British, females outnumbered males, and clonal diversity was possibly underestimated.

The J gene is TRBJ2-2, the V gene TRBV7-6, with 7 bases aligning to TRBD1. Sequenced material: peripheral blood, taken on day 0 of AZD1222 vaccination. The TCR was taken from an adult in good health. CDR3 DNA: TGTGCCAGCAGCCGATATGACAGGGCGGCCACCGGGGAGCTGTTTTTT. This translates into CASSRYDRAATGELFF.